These 32 T cell receptor beta chains were sequenced from one sample in a study of cytomegalovirus exposure and HLA in healthy donors. The PCR ran on 60 Vbeta and 13 Jbeta primers. This table comes from immunoSEQ multiplex PCR, and its TCRdb copy is limited to in-frame clones, with some not included. The data include around 130,000 clones; the top ten clones carry 2%. Input material: PBMCs. The receptors were sampled from a woman aged 55-75 years in good health and CMV-seronegative.

The rearrangement uses TRBV7-8 and TRBJ2-1, with D tentatively TRBD2 (5 bases). This CDR3 is 14 amino acids long. Germline V gene sequence: CDR1 SGHVS, CDR2 FQNEAQ. Trimming left V 2 bases short and J 2 bases short, with 7 bases between. The CDR3 nucleotides are TGTGCCAGCAGCTTACGGGAAACCTACAATGAGCAGTTCTTC. It is translated as CASSLRETYNEQFF.

The genes are TRBV7-9 and TRBJ2-5; 13 bases map to TRBD2. The V gene's germline CDR1 is SEHNR and CDR2 FQNEAQ (reference sequence). CDR3 size: 18 residues. The junction had 6 bases not matched to a gene; V was cut back by 0 bases and J by 2 bases. DNA of the CDR3: TGTGCCAGCAGCTTAGCCCTACTAGCGGGAGGGCCTCAAGAGACCCAGTACTTC. Amino acids: CASSLALLAGGPQETQYF.

This chain uses TRBV10-3 with TRBJ1-3, with a tentative D call TRBD1 (5 bases). This CDR3 is built from 14 residues. Trimming took 10 bases from V and 4 from J, leaving 17 bases between them. The germline gives CDR1 ENHRY, CDR2 SYGVKD. Here the CDR3 DNA reads TGTGCCACCAATAATGGAGGGGTAGGAAACACCATATATTTT. This gives the protein CATNNGGVGNTIYF.

The chain carries TRBV27 and TRBJ1-2; D might be TRBD1 (6 bases). Trimming cost V 5 bases and J 4 bases, with 23 bases left between them. Germline V gives CDR1 MNHEY, CDR2 SMNVEV (reference sequence). The CDR3 loop spans 17 amino acids. For the CDR3, the DNA is TGTGCCAGCAGTCACCGGGACAAGGCCCTTCTCCTCTATGGCTACACCTTC. The encoded protein is CASSHRDKALLLYGYTF.

This chain connects TRBV4-1 to TRBJ2-7; D is perhaps TRBD2 (5 bases). The CDR3 consists of 17 residues. V was clipped by 1 base and J by 0 bases, with 16 bases between them. CDR1 is MGHRA and CDR2 is YSYEKL in the germline V gene. The CDR3 is CASSQGGTRASSYEQYF. In DNA form, the CDR3 reads TGCGCCAGCAGCCAAGGAGGCACTAGAGCGAGCTCCTACGAGCAGTACTTC.

This rearrangement joins TRBV30 to TRBJ2-1; 10 nucleotides agree with TRBD2. CDR3 length: 14 residues. The J segment lost 9 bases and the V segment lost 2 bases, leaving 7 bases of the junction unmatched. CDR1 is GTSNPN, CDR2 SVGIG, per germline (reference sequence). As DNA, the CDR3 is TGTGCCTGGAGTCGGACTAGCGGACCTTCTGAGCAGTTCTTC. Translation: CAWSRTSGPSEQFF.

The rearrangement uses TRBV15 and TRBJ2-3, with 10 bases matching TRBD2. The CDR3 runs to 15 residues. Germline V gene data show CDR1 as LNHNV and CDR2 as YYDKDF (reference sequence). The V gene end was trimmed by 3 bases and the J gene end by 1 base; junction bases not matched to a gene: 1. This CDR3 reads CATSSGTSGTDTQYF. DNA of the CDR3: TGTGCCACCAGCAGCGGGACTAGCGGCACAGATACGCAGTATTTT.

V and J are TRBV6-1 and TRBJ2-5; 7 bases align to TRBD1. Germline-derived CDR1 and CDR2 are MNHNS and SASEGT. The CDR3 consists of 14 residues. The ends lost 7 bases at V and 5 bases at J; junction bases unmatched: 10. The CDR3 reads CASTLQGLGETQYF. CDR3 nucleotide sequence: TGTGCCAGCACCTTACAGGGGCTAGGGGAGACCCAGTACTTC.

The chain couples TRBV25-1 to TRBJ2-1; 9 bases line up with TRBD2. V shed 4 bases and J 4 bases; nucleotides not matched to a gene: 5. This CDR3 contains 15 residues. Per the germline V gene, CDR1 is MGHDK and CDR2 is SYGVNS. CDR3 region: CASSAPSGAYNEQFF. In nucleotides, the CDR3 is TGTGCCAGCAGTGCCCCTAGCGGGGCTTACAATGAGCAGTTCTTC.

V usage is TRBV25-1 and J usage is TRBJ1-5; 8 nucleotides match TRBD1. Germline lookup yields CDR1 MGHDK and CDR2 SYGVNS. The CDR3 loop spans 13 amino acids. Trimming at V came to 6 bases and at J to 4 bases, leaving 2 bases not matched to a gene. CDR3: CASRGQGNQPQHF. CDR3 nucleotide sequence: TGTGCCAGCAGAGGACAGGGTAATCAGCCCCAGCATTTT.

The rearrangement uses TRBV5-1 and TRBJ2-1; weak D call: TRBD2 (5 bases). Per the germline V gene, CDR1 is SGHRS and CDR2 is YFSETQ. Trimming pared 2 bases from V and 5 bases from J, leaving 32 bases between. The CDR3 covers 21 residues. CDR3 sequence (DNA): TGCGCCAGCAGCTTAGTGGCGCAGAGGGATCTTCGGCAGCGGAGACACAATGAGCAGTTCTTC. Translating gives CASSLVAQRDLRQRRHNEQFF. Combining the CDR3 with reference TRBV5-1 and TRBJ2-1 gives the whole variable domain KAGVTQTPRYLIKTRGQQVTLSCSPISGHRSVSWYQQTPGQGLQFLFEYFSETQRNKGNFPGRFSGRQFSNSRSEMNVSTLELGDSALYLCASSLVAQRDLRQRRHNEQFFGPGTRLTVL.

The chain is built from TRBV7-6 and TRBJ2-5, with 9 bases lining up with TRBD1. In germline, CDR1 is SGHVS, CDR2 FNYEAQ. The CDR3 runs 15 residues. V was pared by 4 bases and J by 5 bases, with 8 bases of the junction left unmatched. This CDR3 reads CASSSRDRDWETQYF. The CDR3, as DNA: TGTGCCAGCAGCTCAAGGGACAGGGATTGGGAGACCCAGTACTTC.

CDR3 nucleotides: TGTGCCAGCAGTCCCCTCAGGGGGAGTCAAGCTTTCTTT. Protein: CASSPLRGSQAFF. This chain connects TRBV6-5 to TRBJ1-1; 7 positions agree with TRBD1. Trimming removed 5 bases from V and 9 bases from J; junction bases left unmatched: 9. Germline CDR1 is MNHEY and CDR2 is SVGAGI. The CDR3 has 13 residues.

The chain combines TRBV6-1 with TRBJ1-1; 7 bases fit TRBD1. V trimming: 4 bases; J trimming: 8 bases; junction bases outside the gene matches: 10. The length of the CDR3 is 14 residues. Germline V gene lookup returns CDR1 MNHNS and CDR2 SASEGT. As DNA, the CDR3 is TGTGCCAGCAGTGTTGAGGGGGCAAGGGCAGAAGCTTTCTTT. Residues: CASSVEGARAEAFF.

The V gene is TRBV10-3, the J gene TRBJ2-1, with TRBD2 matching 11 bases. V gave up 8 bases and J gave up 0 bases; unmatched junction bases: 6. CDR3 length: 16 residues. Germline V gene sequence: CDR1 ENHRY, CDR2 SYGVKD. The DNA for the CDR3 is TGTGCCATCTCTGGGACTAGCGGTCACTCCTACAATGAGCAGTTCTTC. Residues: CAISGTSGHSYNEQFF.

The rearrangement uses TRBV7-6 and TRBJ1-1; 11 bases map to TRBD1. This CDR3 region has 15 residues. The V and J ends lost 2 bases and 5 bases, in that order; junction bases with no gene match: 4. Germline loops: CDR1 SGHVS, CDR2 FNYEAQ. For the CDR3, the DNA is TGTGCCAGCAGCTTAAGGGACAGGGGGATTACTGAAGCTTTCTTT. Protein: CASSLRDRGITEAFF.

The gene calls are TRBV7-3 and TRBJ2-1, with TRBD2 identical over 11 bases. J lost 7 bases, V lost 5 bases, and 4 bases had no gene match. This CDR3 is 14 amino acids long. Germline values: CDR1 SGHTA, CDR2 FQGTGA. CDR3 sequence (DNA): TGTGCCAGCAGCCCAACTAGCGGGGGTAATGAGCAGTTCTTC. Amino acids: CASSPTSGGNEQFF.

The chain couples TRBV6-1 to TRBJ2-6, with a weak D call TRBD2 (5 bases). Per germline, CDR1 MNHNS and CDR2 SASEGT. Trimming took off 11 bases at V and 0 bases at J, with 14 bases between the two ends. There are 15 residues in the CDR3. CDR3 sequence: CALKDGGSGANVLTF. As DNA, the CDR3 is TGTGCCCTAAAGGATGGAGGCTCTGGGGCCAACGTCCTGACTTTC.

The genes are TRBV2 and TRBJ2-2; D is unclear. Germline lookup yields CDR1 SNHLY and CDR2 FYNNEI. The CDR3 consists of 11 residues. With 4 bases removed from V and 6 bases from J, the gap between germline ends came to 3 bases. The CDR3 reads CASSAPGELFF. DNA for the CDR3: TGTGCCAGCAGTGCTCCCGGGGAGCTGTTTTTT.

This chain connects TRBV5-1 to TRBJ2-7, with 7 bases lining up with TRBD1. CDR1 and CDR2 from the germline V gene are SGHRS and YFSETQ. The CDR3 extends over 14 amino acids. V shed 4 bases, J shed 3 bases, and the junction held 7 bases outside the gene matches. In DNA, the CDR3 is TGCGCCAGCAGCCCCCCGACAGGGAGCTACGAGCAGTACTTC. Protein product: CASSPPTGSYEQYF. The whole variable domain, filled in from reference TRBV5-1 and TRBJ2-7, reads KAGVTQTPRYLIKTRGQQVTLSCSPISGHRSVSWYQQTPGQGLQFLFEYFSETQRNKGNFPGRFSGRQFSNSRSEMNVSTLELGDSALYLCASSPPTGSYEQYFGPGTRLTVT.

The chain carries TRBV27 and TRBJ2-7; tentative D call: TRBD2 (6 bases). Between the trimmed V and J ends, which lost 6 bases and 7 bases, there was a span of 19 bases. The CDR3 spans 14 residues. CDR1 is MNHEY and CDR2 is SMNVEV in the germline V gene (reference sequence). The CDR3 loop is CASSFGTGSWEQYF. The CDR3 bases are TGTGCCAGCAGCTTCGGGACTGGGTCGTGGGAGCAGTACTTC.

The chain employs TRBV11-2 and TRBJ1-1, with D perhaps TRBD1 (5 bases). Germline CDR1 SGHAT, CDR2 FQNNGV. Trimming pared 6 bases from V and 5 bases from J, leaving 13 bases between. This CDR3 has 13 residues. CDR3 loop: CASSAQGITEAFF. CDR3 DNA: TGTGCCAGCAGTGCTCAGGGTATAACTGAAGCTTTCTTT. The whole variable domain, remainder taken from reference TRBV11-2 and TRBJ1-1, is EAGVAQSPRYKIIEKRQSVAFWCNPISGHATLYWYQQILGQGPKLLIQFQNNGVVDDSQLPKDRFSAERLKGVDSTLKIQPAKLEDSAVYLCASSAQGITEAFFGQGTRLTVV.

The V and J genes are TRBV5-3 and TRBJ2-7; possibly TRBD2 for D (5 bases). TRBV5-3 is an ORF; its function is uncertain. The CDR3 covers 15 residues. The V gene lost 4 bases and the J gene lost 1 base, with 15 bases spanning the gap. The CDR3 DNA follows: TGTGCCAGAAGCCCTGCCCCGGGGTCATCCTACGAGCAGTACTTC. Translated, it gives CARSPAPGSSYEQYF.

This chain connects TRBV27 to TRBJ2-3, with a possible D match to TRBD1 (5 bases). The CDR3 runs 13 residues. The V end lost 8 bases, the J end lost 2 bases, and 11 bases lay between the germline ends. CDR1 is MNHEY, CDR2 SMNVEV, per germline (reference sequence). CDR3 coding DNA: TGTGCCAGCGGTGACAGTTACACAGATACGCAGTATTTT. Translating gives CASGDSYTDTQYF.

The gene calls are TRBV6-1 and TRBJ1-1; unclear D gene. Looked up from germline, CDR1 is MNHNS and CDR2 is SASEGT. This CDR3 comprises 13 residues. The ends were cut back, 7 bases at V and 1 base at J, with 10 bases in the middle. The CDR3 nucleotides are TGTGCCAGCACCCACACAACGAACACTGAAGCTTTCTTT. Residues: CASTHTTNTEAFF.

This chain joins TRBV10-3 and TRBJ2-3, with D tentatively TRBD2 (6 bases). CDR1 is ENHRY and CDR2 is SYGVKD in the germline V gene. Between the trimmed V and J ends, which lost 7 bases and 3 bases, there was a span of 17 bases. The CDR3 contains 15 residues. CDR3 sequence: CAIKIDPGRTDTQYF. CDR3 bases: TGTGCCATCAAGATCGACCCGGGGAGGACAGATACGCAGTATTTT.

The genes are TRBV7-9 and TRBJ2-3, with 10 bases matching TRBD2. The length of the CDR3 is 16 residues. The J segment lost 1 base and the V segment lost 1 base, leaving 2 bases of the junction unmatched. Germline-derived CDR1 and CDR2 are SEHNR and FQNEAQ (reference sequence). CDR3 DNA sequence: TGTGCCAGCAGCTTAGGTACTAGCGGGGGCACAGATACGCAGTATTTT. Amino acids: CASSLGTSGGTDTQYF.

The gene calls are TRBV5-6 and TRBJ2-2; the D gene is possibly TRBD2 (5 bases). Germline assignment: CDR1 SGHDT and CDR2 YYEEEE. Between the trimmed V and J ends, which lost 0 bases and 0 bases, there was a span of 9 bases. The CDR3 sequence is 16 residues long. The CDR3 sequence is CASSLATGTNTGELFF. For the CDR3, the DNA is TGTGCCAGCAGCTTGGCGACCGGGACGAACACCGGGGAGCTGTTTTTT.

This chain uses TRBV29-1 with TRBJ2-3; D possibly corresponds to TRBD2 (6 bases). V gave up 3 bases and J gave up 5 bases, with 18 bases separating them. CDR1 SQVTM and CDR2 ANQGSEA come from the germline V gene. The CDR3 is made up of 15 amino acids. Written as DNA, the CDR3 is TGCAGCGTTGATACCTCGGGAGTTCGGGTAGATACGCAGTATTTT. Protein product: CSVDTSGVRVDTQYF.

V usage is TRBV6-5 and J usage is TRBJ1-2, with 7 bases aligning to TRBD1. Germline CDR1 is MNHEY and CDR2 is SVGAGI. The V gene end was trimmed by 2 bases and the J gene end by 4 bases; junction bases not matched to a gene: 7. This CDR3 is built from 15 residues. The CDR3 region is CASSYGGRGSYGYTF. For the CDR3, the DNA is TGTGCCAGCAGTTACGGGGGCAGGGGGTCCTATGGCTACACCTTC.

The chain uses TRBV5-4 and TRBJ1-2; D remains ambiguous. The V end lost 0 bases, the J end lost 4 bases, and 10 bases lay between the germline ends. This CDR3 region has 14 residues. Per the germline V gene, CDR1 is SGHNT and CDR2 is YYREEE (reference sequence). In DNA, the CDR3 is TGTGCCAGCAGCTTGGACGGTACCGGCTATGGCTACACCTTC. This sequence encodes CASSLDGTGYGYTF.

The V and J genes are TRBV5-8 and TRBJ2-5; 7 bases match TRBD1. CDR1 is SGHTS, CDR2 YDEGEE, per germline. After removal of 4 bases from V and 3 bases from J, the junction contained 3 bases not matched to a gene. The CDR3 totals 13 residues. In DNA, the CDR3 is TGTGCCAGCAGCAAGGGACAGAAAGAGACCCAGTACTTC. It translates to CASSKGQKETQYF.